This TCR beta chain came from a study of glioma-infiltrating T cells. This clonotype appeared many times. TCR alpha and beta CDR3 regions were amplified from RNA using iRepertoire nested multiplex PCR. TCRdb reanalysed the multiplex PCR reads using MiXCR and keeps one entry per CDR3 protein. The table includes approximately 90,000 distinct CDR3 sequences, around 23% detected once. This CDR3 contains 15 residues. Germline CDR1 SGHDN, CDR2 FVKESK. V lost 1 base, J lost 6 bases, and 13 bases lay in between. The sample taken for sequencing was glioma tissue, nonneoplastic brain tissue, or PBMCs (not recorded which). The TCR comes from a human donor with low-grade glioma or glioblastoma, undergoing nonglioma brain surgery, or in good health (not recorded which). V and J are TRBV14 and TRBJ2-1, with D possibly being TRBD2 (5 bases). The CDR3 loop is CASSQAGVIGNEQFF. The CDR3 bases are TGTGCCAGCAGCCAAGCCGGGGTCATCGGCAATGAGCAGTTCTTC. The entire variable domain, with the rest obtained from reference TRBV14 and TRBJ2-1, is as follows: EAGVTQFPSHSVIEKGQTVTLRCDPISGHDNLYWYRRVMGKEIKFLLHFVKESKQDESGMPNNRFLAERTGGTYSTLKVQPAELEDSGVYFCASSQAGVIGNEQFFGPGTRLTVL.